These 14 T cell receptor beta chains came from one sample sequenced in a study of blood T cell repertoires in COVID-19. Profiled with immunoSEQ multiplex PCR; TCRdb holds only in-frame clones, not every one. The sample contains 200,000 to 250,000 clones, 70% to 90% of which appear only once. The sequenced sample was peripheral blood. These TCRs come from a woman in her twenties or thirties with COVID-19, enrolled during active disease.

The V and J genes are TRBV18 and TRBJ2-7; D gene uncertain. This CDR3 contains 14 residues. CDR1 and CDR2 (germline): KGHSH, LQKENI. V dropped 0 bases and J dropped 5 bases, with 11 bases sitting between them. This CDR3 reads CASSPPSGQDEQYV. The CDR3 DNA reads as TGTGCCAGCTCACCACCTTCAGGTCAGGACGAGCAGTACGTC.

As to this clone: Its ends do not fully match the called genes, so a read error is possible. The chain uses TRBV24-1 and TRBJ2-2, with TRBD2 matching 10 bases. This CDR3 is built from 18 residues. Germline V gene lookup returns CDR1 KGHDR and CDR2 SFDVKD. This CDR3 is CASSEWTSGQWYTGELFF. CDR3 nucleotide sequence: TGTGCCAGCAGTGAGTGGACTAGCGGACAATGGTACACCGGGGAGCTGTTTTTT.

The chain couples TRBV6-2 or TRBV6-3 to TRBJ2-5; D is unclear. This CDR3 spans 11 amino acids. The germline gives CDR1 MNHEY, CDR2 SVGEGT. The V end lost 6 bases, the J end lost 5 bases, and 7 bases lay between the germline ends. The CDR3 nucleotides are TGTGCCAGCAGCCGCCAGGAGACCCAGTACTTC. It translates to CASSRQETQYF.

This chain uses TRBV29-1 with TRBJ2-3, with TRBD2 matching over 7 bases. The CDR3 has 14 residues. V lost 3 bases, J lost 5 bases, and 8 bases stayed unmatched. The V gene's germline CDR1 is SQVTM and CDR2 ANQGSEA. CDR3: CSVDAAGEVDTQYF. The CDR3 nucleotides are TGCAGCGTTGACGCGGCGGGAGAGGTAGATACGCAGTATTTT.

The rearrangement joins TRBV27 to TRBJ2-1, with D maybe TRBD1 (6 bases). This CDR3 has 14 amino acids. CDR1 and CDR2 from the germline V gene are MNHEY and SMNVEV (reference sequence). The V and J ends lost 6 bases and 0 bases respectively, with 9 bases between them. The CDR3 coding sequence is TGTGCCAGCAGGAGGGGGAGCTCCTACAATGAGCAGTTCTTC. This gives the protein CASRRGSSYNEQFF.

The V gene is TRBV7-2, the J gene TRBJ1-1; D might be TRBD1 (5 bases). The V end was cut by 0 bases, the J end by 0 bases, with 8 bases between. Germline V lookup: CDR1 SGHTA, CDR2 FQGNSA. The CDR3 consists of 15 residues. The CDR3 DNA is TGTGCCAGCAGCTTAGCGACAGCCTTGAACACTGAAGCTTTCTTT. Protein product: CASSLATALNTEAFF.

V usage is TRBV3-1 (or the pseudogene TRBV3-2) and J usage is TRBJ2-3, with 9 positions matching TRBD2. The CDR3 contains 18 residues. With 1 base clipped from V and 2 bases from J, the junction kept 10 bases outside the gene matches. CDR1 LGHDT and CDR2 YNNKEL come from the germline V gene (reference sequence). The CDR3 sequence: CASSQGRVGTSYTDTQYF. As DNA, the CDR3 is TGTGCCAGCAGCCAAGGTAGGGTCGGGACTAGCTACACAGATACGCAGTATTTT.

The rearrangement links TRBV12-5 to TRBJ1-1; 10 bases line up with TRBD1. The germline gives CDR1 LGHNT, CDR2 FRNRAP. V was clipped by 6 bases and J by 4 bases; unmatched bases: 5. CDR3 length equals 14 residues. The CDR3 spells CASGGTGVITEAFF. The CDR3 nucleotides are TGTGCTAGTGGAGGGACAGGGGTTATCACTGAAGCTTTCTTT.

In this sample, this clone turned up a few times. The J gene is TRBJ2-2, the V gene TRBV2; the match to TRBD1 covers 9 bases. Trimming took 4 bases from V and 4 from J; bases not matched to a gene: 13. The CDR3 is 18 residues long. CDR1 and CDR2 (germline): SNHLY, FYNNEI. CDR3: CASSGFGSWDRVTGELFF. The CDR3 DNA follows: TGTGCCAGCAGTGGGTTCGGATCTTGGGACAGGGTCACCGGGGAGCTGTTTTTT.

V and J are TRBV5-1 and TRBJ2-3; 9 bases fit TRBD2. The CDR3 runs 15 residues. Germline V gene sequence: CDR1 SGHRS, CDR2 YFSETQ. The trim removed 4 bases at V and 0 bases at J, leaving 3 bases unmatched. The CDR3 spells CASSLSGRSTDTQYF. CDR3 nucleotide sequence: TGCGCCAGCAGCCTTAGCGGGAGAAGCACAGATACGCAGTATTTT.

This rearrangement joins TRBV6-2 or TRBV6-3 to TRBJ1-2; the D gene is possibly TRBD1 (6 bases). CDR1 is MNHEY and CDR2 is SVGEGT in the germline V gene. V lost 2 bases to trimming and J lost 4 bases, with 8 bases between them. This CDR3 is 13 amino acids long. For the CDR3, the DNA is TGTGCCAGCAGTTACCCCAGGGGCTATGGCTACACCTTC. Translation gives CASSYPRGYGYTF.

This rearrangement joins TRBV2 to TRBJ1-5; 8 bases map to TRBD1. This CDR3 comprises 16 residues. V dropped 6 bases and J dropped 2; count of bases not matched to a gene: 9. CDR1 and CDR2 (germline): SNHLY, FYNNEI. CDR3 residues: CASRWTGSSGNQPQHF. Here the CDR3 DNA reads TGTGCCAGCAGATGGACAGGGTCGAGCGGCAATCAGCCCCAGCATTTT.

The chain couples TRBV6-2 or TRBV6-3 to TRBJ1-3; D ambiguous. Germline V gives CDR1 MNHEY, CDR2 SVGEGT. This CDR3 is built from 14 residues. The V end was cut by 5 bases, the J end by 0 bases, with 8 bases between. The CDR3 sequence: CASSRHNSGNTIYF. CDR3 nucleotide sequence: TGTGCCAGCAGTCGACACAACTCTGGAAACACCATATATTTT.

The chain employs TRBV5-1 and TRBJ2-3; D is possibly TRBD1 (5 bases). Trimming left V 0 bases short and J 5 bases short, with 10 bases between. CDR1 SGHRS and CDR2 YFSETQ come from the germline V gene. CDR3 size: 14 residues. For the CDR3, the DNA is TGCGCCAGCAGCTTGGGGCAGGGTCTAGATACGCAGTATTTT. Translated: CASSLGQGLDTQYF.